This is a list of T cell receptor beta chains from one sample in a study of blood T cells in healthy people across ages. TCRdb re-called the 5' RACE reads with MiXCR, one entry per CDR3 protein. The data hold more than 1,400,000 distinct CDR3 sequences, with approximately 42% observed a single time. Specimen: blood. The origin of the receptors is a woman aged 18 to 35 in good health. Each CDR3 is given with its conserved first and last residue. D genes are given only for firm matches. Not all rows give a size; the values are once, few, many and, for expanded clones, a class.

v_call,d_call,j_call,clone_size,cdr3_nt,cdr3_aa
TRBV28,TRBD1,TRBJ1-4,-,TGTGCCAGCAGTGAGACAGGGGGCGCAAGGTTTTATGAAAAACTGTTTTTT,CASSETGGARFYEKLFF
TRBV28,TRBD1,TRBJ2-5,-,TGTGCCAGCAAAAATGACAGGGGTCCAAAAGAGACCCAGTACTTC,CASKNDRGPKETQYF
TRBV13,-,TRBJ1-4,-,TGTGCCAGCAGCTTGACTCCTAGCACAACTAATGAAAAACTGTTTTTT,CASSLTPSTTNEKLFF
TRBV3-1,TRBD2,TRBJ2-5,-,TGTGCCAGCAGCCAGGGGACTAGCGGTTTCTACAAGCAGTACTTC,CASSQGTSGFYKQYF
TRBV7-2,TRBD1,TRBJ2-1,-,TGTGCCAGCAGCTGGGGACAGGGGGCTGGTGAGCAGTTCTTC,CASSWGQGAGEQFF
TRBV2,TRBD1,TRBJ1-2,-,TGTGCCAGTGGACAGGGAACTGATAACTATGGCTACACCTTC,CASGQGTDNYGYTF
TRBV2,-,TRBJ1-4,few,TGTGCCAGCCGGGCTGGGACGGATGAAAAACTGTTTTTT,CASRAGTDEKLFF
TRBV27,TRBD2,TRBJ2-3,-,TGTGCCAGCAGTTTGCTTAGCGGGAGAGGTTATAGTACAGATACGCAGTATTTT,CASSLLSGRGYSTDTQYF
TRBV20-1,TRBD1,TRBJ1-2,few,TGCAGTGCTAGTGGTACAGGGGACAACTATGGCTACACCTTC,CSASGTGDNYGYTF
TRBV3-1,TRBD1,TRBJ1-6,-,TGTGCCAGCAGCCAAGATTTCAGCGGGACAGAAGATTCACCCCTCCACTTT,CASSQDFSGTEDSPLHF
TRBV15,-,TRBJ1-4,-,TGTGCCACCAGCAGAGGGCGGATCCCGGGGGCCTTTAATGAAAAACTGTTTTTT,CATSRGRIPGAFNEKLFF
TRBV5-4,TRBD1,TRBJ1-2,-,TGTGCCACCAACAACGACAGGGAAGCTAACTATGGCTACACCTTC,CATNNDREANYGYTF
TRBV20-1,-,TRBJ2-1,few,TGCAGTGCTGGGGATGGGGCCCTGAGCTCCTACAATGAGCAGTTCTTC,CSAGDGALSSYNEQFF
TRBV20-1,TRBD2,TRBJ2-7,-,TGCAGTGCCCGTGGGGCTAGCGGTCCCTCCTACGAGCAGTACTTC,CSARGASGPSYEQYF
TRBV12-3/TRBV12-4,TRBD1,TRBJ2-7,-,TGTGCCAGCAGTCCGACAGGGGGAAGGGGCGAGCAGTACTTC,CASSPTGGRGEQYF
TRBV20-1,-,TRBJ1-1,-,TGCAGTGCTTCAACTCTCCTTAACACTGAAGCTTTCTTT,CSASTLLNTEAFF
TRBV9,-,TRBJ2-3,-,TGTGCCAGCAGCTTTCCAGGGGATACGCAGTATTTT,CASSFPGDTQYF
TRBV3-1,-,TRBJ2-4,few,TGTGCCAGCAGCCTCGAGAACTACAGGAACATTCAGTACTTC,CASSLENYRNIQYF
TRBV6-6,-,TRBJ2-2,-,TGTGCCAGCAGTTACTCACGGCAGGGTGCCACCGGGGAGCTGTTTTTT,CASSYSRQGATGELFF
TRBV20-1,-,TRBJ1-1,few,TGCAGTGCCACCCTCACTGAAGCTTTCTTT,CSATLTEAFF
TRBV6-1,TRBD1,TRBJ1-2,-,TGTGCCAGCAGTGAAGAGGGACAGGGAGCGGGCGGCTACACCTTC,CASSEEGQGAGGYTF
TRBV20-1,TRBD2,TRBJ2-1,few,TGCAGTGCTGCCCCCGGGGCGGGGGATTACAATGAGCAGTTCTTC,CSAAPGAGDYNEQFF
TRBV12-3/TRBV12-4,TRBD1,TRBJ2-3,-,TGTGCCAGCATCAGACAGGGCGTGACCACAGATACGCAGTATTTT,CASIRQGVTTDTQYF
TRBV3-1,-,TRBJ2-1,few,TGTGCCAGCAGCCAGAGGGGAGAAACGGATGAGCAGTTCTTC,CASSQRGETDEQFF
TRBV5-1,TRBD2,TRBJ2-4,few,TGCGCCAGCAGCTTGGCCTCCGGGACTAGCGGGTACGACATTCAGTACTTC,CASSLASGTSGYDIQYF
TRBV5-1,TRBD2,TRBJ2-1,-,TGCGCCAGCAGCCCCCTAGCGGGAGGAGGAAGTGAGCAGTTCTTC,CASSPLAGGGSEQFF
TRBV4-1,TRBD1,TRBJ1-1,-,TGCGCCAGCAGCCAAGGGGACAGGGCGTCGGCGAACACTGAAGCTTTCTTT,CASSQGDRASANTEAFF
TRBV6-5,TRBD1,TRBJ2-7,-,TGTGCCAGCAGCAATCGGGACAGTACCTACGAGCAGTACTTC,CASSNRDSTYEQYF
TRBV7-6,TRBD1,TRBJ2-3,-,TGTGCCAGCAGCTTAGTCCCTTCAGGGGGCAATGGAGATACGCAGTATTTT,CASSLVPSGGNGDTQYF
TRBV3-1,-,TRBJ1-1,many,TGTGCCAGCAGCCAAGGGATCGGTGAAGCTTTCTTT,CASSQGIGEAFF
TRBV28,TRBD1,TRBJ2-5,-,TGTGCCAGCAGTTTACGCCCGGGACAGGGGAGTCAGACCCAGTACTTC,CASSLRPGQGSQTQYF
TRBV6-6,-,TRBJ2-7,-,TGTGCCAGCAGTTACTCCGTTGCGGCCATAGGGTACGAGCAGTACTTC,CASSYSVAAIGYEQYF
TRBV29-1,-,TRBJ1-5,few,TGCAGCGCTCGGATCGGCGGCAATAGCAATCAGCCCCAGCATTTT,CSARIGGNSNQPQHF
TRBV10-3,TRBD2,TRBJ2-7,-,TGTGCCATCAGTGGGACTAGCGGGCACGGGGGCGAGCAGTACTTC,CAISGTSGHGGEQYF
TRBV11-2,-,TRBJ2-7,-,TGTGCCAGCAGCCTCCGACGGAACTACGAGCAGTACTTC,CASSLRRNYEQYF
TRBV6-1,TRBD1,TRBJ1-5,few,TGTGCCAGCAGCCCATGGGACAGGGGCAATCAGCCCCAGCATTTT,CASSPWDRGNQPQHF
TRBV2,-,TRBJ2-1,few,TGTGCCAGCATCGGAACTACAGCCGACGTGGGGCAGTTCTTC,CASIGTTADVGQFF
TRBV7-8,-,TRBJ2-2,few,TGTGCCAGCAGGTCAAGTCTCACCGGGGAGCTGTTTTTT,CASRSSLTGELFF
TRBV5-6,-,TRBJ1-2,few,TGTGCCAGCAGCTTTGGGCCCGAGGGCTACACCTTC,CASSFGPEGYTF
TRBV7-2,TRBD2,TRBJ2-7,few,TGTGCCAGCAAGGCCACTAGCGCCACCTACGAGCAGTACTTC,CASKATSATYEQYF
TRBV11-2,-,TRBJ2-7,-,TGTGCCAGCAGCCTCCTGGACAGTGGGGATGAGCAGTACTTC,CASSLLDSGDEQYF
TRBV27,-,TRBJ1-6,few,TGTGCCAGCAGTGGCCTCGTAGGTGGGGAATCACCCCTCCACTTT,CASSGLVGGESPLHF
TRBV11-3,TRBD1,TRBJ1-2,-,TGTGCCAGCAGCCCGACCCGGGGAGGGGGCCACCCCTATGTCGGCTACACCTTC,CASSPTRGGGHPYVGYTF
TRBV10-3,-,TRBJ1-2,-,TGTGCCATCACCGCCGACAGCTATGGCTACACCTTC,CAITADSYGYTF
TRBV12-3/TRBV12-4,-,TRBJ1-1,few,TGTGCCAGCAGTTTTATGATCTCAGGGAGCGCTGAAGCTTTCTTT,CASSFMISGSAEAFF
TRBV19,-,TRBJ2-1,once,TGTGCCAGTAGTATAGTCCACAACCCCGTAAATGAGCAGTTCTTC,CASSIVHNPVNEQFF
TRBV5-5,-,TRBJ2-3,-,TGTGCCAGCAGCTTGGGGGACAAAACCACAGATACGCAGTATTTT,CASSLGDKTTDTQYF
TRBV2,-,TRBJ1-2,few,TGTGCCAGCAGTGAAACCTCTGGAAGCACCTTC,CASSETSGSTF
TRBV20-1,TRBD1,TRBJ2-7,-,TGCAGCGCCTATGTACAAACCGGGACAGATCCCTACGAGCAGTACTTC,CSAYVQTGTDPYEQYF
TRBV4-1,-,TRBJ2-5,-,TGCGCCAGCAGCCAAGGCCCGGGAAACCAAGAGACCCAGTACTTC,CASSQGPGNQETQYF
TRBV6-2/TRBV6-3,TRBD1,TRBJ2-7,-,TGTGCCAGTGGAGACACGGGACAGGGGTACAATGAGCAGTACTTC,CASGDTGQGYNEQYF
TRBV20-1,-,TRBJ2-5,-,TGCAGTGCTAGAGATTTTCCGGCGTACCAAGAGACCCAGTACTTC,CSARDFPAYQETQYF
TRBV12-3/TRBV12-4,-,TRBJ2-3,-,TGTACCAGCAGTTTTGAGCGGGCCAGCACAGATACGCAGTATTTT,CTSSFERASTDTQYF
TRBV20-1,-,TRBJ2-3,-,TGCAGCGGAGGGGGGGGCTCCACAGATACGCAGTATTTT,CSGGGGSTDTQYF
TRBV24-1,TRBD1,TRBJ1-2,-,TGTGCCACCAGTGACCGAACCCCGGGACAGGGGGGTGGCTACACCTTC,CATSDRTPGQGGGYTF
TRBV27,-,TRBJ2-1,few,TGTGCCAGCAGTCCTATAGCGGTTCAGTCCTACAATGAGCAGTTCTTC,CASSPIAVQSYNEQFF
TRBV2,TRBD1,TRBJ2-5,few,TGTGCCAGCAGTCGCGAACAGGGGGCTTTGGAGACCCAGTACTTC,CASSREQGALETQYF
TRBV6-6,-,TRBJ2-7,-,TGTGCCAGCAGTTACGCTGGGGACGAGCAGTACTTC,CASSYAGDEQYF
TRBV25-1,-,TRBJ1-6,few,TGTGCCAGCAGTGAACAGGGACTGAATTCACCCCCCCACTTT,CASSEQGLNSPPHF